A selection of T cell receptor beta chains follows, all from one sample in a study of CD8+ T cells in alopecia areata. The assay was immunoSEQ multiplex PCR, and TCRdb's table has in-frame clones only and misses some. The sample yields approximately 130,000 clones, approximately 60% seen once. This specimen was CD4+ T cells sorted from blood, taken at week 4, from a patient treated with tofacitinib. All receptors derive from a human donor with alopecia areata. Each CDR3 is given with its conserved first and last residue. D genes are given only for firm matches. Clone sizes are given selectively: once, few, many, or a class where the clone is expanded.

V gene: TRBV4-3
J gene: TRBJ1-2
clone size: NA
D gene: TRBD1
CDR3 DNA: TGCGCCAGCAGCCAAGATAGGCCAGGGGGCCTGATTTTGTATGGCTACACCTTC
CDR3 protein: CASSQDRPGGLILYGYTF

V gene: TRBV2
J gene: TRBJ2-5
clone size: NA
D gene: NA
CDR3 DNA: TGTGCCAGCACCAGGGAAGAGACCCAGTACTTC
CDR3 protein: CASTREETQYF

V gene: TRBV5-1
J gene: TRBJ1-4
clone size: NA
D gene: NA
CDR3 DNA: TGCGCCAGCAGCCTGGACAGTAGTAGGAATGAAAAACTGTTTTTT
CDR3 protein: CASSLDSSRNEKLFF

V gene: TRBV9
J gene: TRBJ2-2
clone size: NA
D gene: TRBD2
CDR3 DNA: TGTGCCAGCAGCGTAGCGGGGAGGGATGCCGGGGAGCTGTTTTTT
CDR3 protein: CASSVAGRDAGELFF

V gene: TRBV29-1
J gene: TRBJ2-5
clone size: NA
D gene: TRBD1
CDR3 DNA: TGCAGCGTAGAAACAGGGGAAGAGACCCAGTACTTC
CDR3 protein: CSVETGEETQYF

V gene: TRBV7-2
J gene: TRBJ2-5
clone size: NA
D gene: TRBD2
CDR3 DNA: TGTGCCAGCAGCCCCTCGGGAAATTCGGGGGGAGAGACCCAGTACTTC
CDR3 protein: CASSPSGNSGGETQYF

V gene: TRBV19
J gene: TRBJ2-1
clone size: NA
D gene: NA
CDR3 DNA: TGTGCCAGTAGTGTAAGCCGGGATGAGCAGTTCTTC
CDR3 protein: CASSVSRDEQFF

V gene: TRBV30
J gene: TRBJ2-1
clone size: NA
D gene: NA
CDR3 DNA: TGTGCTGCGTGGCGGGACTACAATGAGCAGTTCTTC
CDR3 protein: CAAWRDYNEQFF

V gene: TRBV7-2
J gene: TRBJ2-2
clone size: NA
D gene: TRBD2
CDR3 DNA: TGTGCCAGCAGCTTAGCGGAAACTAGCGAAGTAACCGGGGAGCTGTTTTTT
CDR3 protein: CASSLAETSEVTGELFF

V gene: TRBV4-1
J gene: TRBJ1-1
clone size: NA
D gene: TRBD1
CDR3 DNA: TGCGCCAGCAGGCTAGGGCCGGGACAGACAATGAACACTGAAGCTTTCTTT
CDR3 protein: CASRLGPGQTMNTEAFF

V gene: TRBV27
J gene: TRBJ2-5
clone size: NA
D gene: TRBD1
CDR3 DNA: TGTGCCAGCAGTTCGCGACAGGGATTTTTCGAGACCCAGTACTTC
CDR3 protein: CASSSRQGFFETQYF

V gene: TRBV29-1
J gene: TRBJ2-7
clone size: few
D gene: NA
CDR3 DNA: TGCAGCGTTGATTTCAGGGTCTTTGGCGAGCAGTACTTC
CDR3 protein: CSVDFRVFGEQYF

V gene: TRBV28
J gene: TRBJ1-2
clone size: NA
D gene: NA
CDR3 DNA: TGTGCCAGCACCGATGAGAACTATGGCTACACCTTC
CDR3 protein: CASTDENYGYTF

V gene: TRBV6-5
J gene: TRBJ1-2
clone size: NA
D gene: TRBD1
CDR3 DNA: TGTGCCAGCAGCGGGACAGGGAGGTATGGCTACACCTTC
CDR3 protein: CASSGTGRYGYTF

V gene: TRBV4-1
J gene: TRBJ1-5
clone size: NA
D gene: NA
CDR3 DNA: TGCGCCAGCAGCCCTCTTCTAGGGAGCAATCAGCCCCAGCATTTT
CDR3 protein: CASSPLLGSNQPQHF

V gene: TRBV29-1
J gene: TRBJ2-4
clone size: NA
D gene: TRBD1
CDR3 DNA: TGCAGCGCGAGTGACAGGGGTCCCCTGGGAGACATTCAGTACTTC
CDR3 protein: CSASDRGPLGDIQYF

V gene: TRBV2
J gene: TRBJ2-4
clone size: few
D gene: NA
CDR3 DNA: TGTGCCAGCACAGAACAGGGATACTTAACCGGGAAAAACATTCAGTACTTC
CDR3 protein: CASTEQGYLTGKNIQYF

V gene: TRBV29-1
J gene: TRBJ2-5
clone size: NA
D gene: NA
CDR3 DNA: TGCAGCGCAGGCCGACAGCAAGAGACCCAGTACTTC
CDR3 protein: CSAGRQQETQYF

V gene: TRBV19
J gene: TRBJ1-2
clone size: NA
D gene: NA
CDR3 DNA: TGTGCCAGTAGTATAGCCCGCGGGGGGAAGGGCTTGGATGGCTACACCTTC
CDR3 protein: CASSIARGGKGLDGYTF

V gene: TRBV10-3
J gene: TRBJ1-2
clone size: few
D gene: NA
CDR3 DNA: TGTGCCATCAGTGCTCAGGGAATCTCTGGCTACACCTTC
CDR3 protein: CAISAQGISGYTF

V gene: TRBV18
J gene: TRBJ1-1
clone size: NA
D gene: NA
CDR3 DNA: TGTGCCAGCTCAACGGGACTCAGGGACACTGAAGCTTTCTTT
CDR3 protein: CASSTGLRDTEAFF

V gene: TRBV5-1
J gene: TRBJ2-7
clone size: few
D gene: TRBD1
CDR3 DNA: TGCGCCAGCAGCCCGGGACAGGTCCACTACGAGCAGTACTTC
CDR3 protein: CASSPGQVHYEQYF

V gene: TRBV7-2
J gene: TRBJ1-4
clone size: NA
D gene: NA
CDR3 DNA: TGTGCCAGCAGCTCCGGGACAAGAGGTGAAAAACTGTTTTTT
CDR3 protein: CASSSGTRGEKLFF

V gene: TRBV18
J gene: TRBJ2-6
clone size: NA
D gene: NA
CDR3 DNA: TGTGCCAGCTCACCGGCTACCGGGGCCAACGTCCTGACTTTC
CDR3 protein: CASSPATGANVLTF

V gene: TRBV2
J gene: TRBJ2-6
clone size: few
D gene: NA
CDR3 DNA: TGTGCCAGCAGTTACAGGGCTGGGGCCAACGTCCTGACTTTC
CDR3 protein: CASSYRAGANVLTF

V gene: TRBV30
J gene: TRBJ2-7
clone size: NA
D gene: NA
CDR3 DNA: TGTGCCTGGGGGGGGCTCCACGAGCAGTACTTC
CDR3 protein: CAWGGLHEQYF

V gene: TRBV9
J gene: TRBJ2-2
clone size: NA
D gene: NA
CDR3 DNA: TGTGCCAGCAGCGCCCAACACGGCACCGGGGAGCTGTTTTTT
CDR3 protein: CASSAQHGTGELFF

V gene: TRBV4-1
J gene: TRBJ1-2
clone size: few
D gene: NA
CDR3 DNA: TGCGCCAGCAGCCAAGGAACGGACAGCTATGGCTACACCTTC
CDR3 protein: CASSQGTDSYGYTF

V gene: TRBV5-1
J gene: TRBJ2-5
clone size: NA
D gene: TRBD2
CDR3 DNA: TGCGCCAGCAGCACGGGACTACAAGAGACCCAGTACTTC
CDR3 protein: CASSTGLQETQYF

V gene: TRBV5-1
J gene: TRBJ2-3
clone size: NA
D gene: TRBD2
CDR3 DNA: TGCGCCAGCAGCTTGGAACCGGGACTAGCGGGGGGCACAGATACGCAGTATTTT
CDR3 protein: CASSLEPGLAGGTDTQYF

V gene: TRBV5-1
J gene: TRBJ2-7
clone size: NA
D gene: TRBD1
CDR3 DNA: TGCGCCAGCAGCTTCCAGGGGGCTACCTACGAGCAGTACTTC
CDR3 protein: CASSFQGATYEQYF

V gene: TRBV6-1
J gene: TRBJ2-2
clone size: NA
D gene: TRBD2
CDR3 DNA: TGTGCCAGCAGTGAAAGACTAGCGGGATTCCCCACCGGGGAGCTGTTTTTT
CDR3 protein: CASSERLAGFPTGELFF

V gene: TRBV25-1
J gene: TRBJ2-7
clone size: once
D gene: TRBD1
CDR3 DNA: TGTGCCAGCAGTGGCCGACAGGGCTACGAGCAGTACTTC
CDR3 protein: CASSGRQGYEQYF

V gene: TRBV7-2
J gene: TRBJ1-2
clone size: NA
D gene: NA
CDR3 DNA: TGTGCCAGCAGGCCCGCAGGAGGCCAAGGCTACACCTTC
CDR3 protein: CASRPAGGQGYTF

V gene: TRBV6-5
J gene: TRBJ2-5
clone size: few
D gene: NA
CDR3 DNA: TGTGCCAGCAGTTACTCGATGACAGTTCAGGAGACCCAGTACTTC
CDR3 protein: CASSYSMTVQETQYF

V gene: TRBV7-9
J gene: TRBJ2-5
clone size: NA
D gene: NA
CDR3 DNA: TGTGCCAGCAGCGCAGGGTCGGGAGAGACCCAGTACTTC
CDR3 protein: CASSAGSGETQYF

V gene: TRBV6-6
J gene: TRBJ2-7
clone size: NA
D gene: TRBD2
CDR3 DNA: TGTGCCAGCAGTTCGACTAGCGGCTCCTCCTACGAGCAGTACTTC
CDR3 protein: CASSSTSGSSYEQYF

V gene: TRBV4-2
J gene: TRBJ2-5
clone size: NA
D gene: TRBD1
CDR3 DNA: TGTGCCAGCAGCCAAGATCAAGACAGGGCTGAGACCCAGTACTTC
CDR3 protein: CASSQDQDRAETQYF

V gene: TRBV30
J gene: TRBJ1-5
clone size: NA
D gene: NA
CDR3 DNA: TGTGCCTGGAGTGGGGGGGACAATCAGCCCCAGCATTTT
CDR3 protein: CAWSGGDNQPQHF

V gene: TRBV25-1
J gene: TRBJ1-5
clone size: NA
D gene: TRBD1
CDR3 DNA: TGTGCCAGCAGTGCAGCCGGGACAGGGAGTCAGCCCCAGCATTTT
CDR3 protein: CASSAAGTGSQPQHF

V gene: TRBV7-2
J gene: TRBJ2-6
clone size: NA
D gene: NA
CDR3 DNA: TGTGCCAGCAGCTTAATGATGTCTGGGGCCAACGTCCTGACTTTC
CDR3 protein: CASSLMMSGANVLTF

V gene: TRBV5-1
J gene: TRBJ1-1
clone size: few
D gene: NA
CDR3 DNA: TGCGCCAGCAGCTTGGACAGGGAGGCAGAAGCTTTCTTT
CDR3 protein: CASSLDREAEAFF

V gene: TRBV25-1
J gene: TRBJ1-5
clone size: NA
D gene: NA
CDR3 DNA: TGTGCCAGCAGTGATGGTTCCGGGGACCCTAGCAATCAGCCCCAGCATTTT
CDR3 protein: CASSDGSGDPSNQPQHF

V gene: TRBV18
J gene: TRBJ2-5
clone size: NA
D gene: NA
CDR3 DNA: TGTGCCAGCTCACCCGCAACGGAAGAGACCCAGTACTTC
CDR3 protein: CASSPATEETQYF

V gene: TRBV28
J gene: TRBJ2-5
clone size: few
D gene: NA
CDR3 DNA: TGTGCCACCAAACGAAGACCCCGGCCTGAAGAGACCCAGTACTTC
CDR3 protein: CATKRRPRPEETQYF

V gene: TRBV10-3
J gene: TRBJ1-1
clone size: many
D gene: NA
CDR3 DNA: TGTGCCATCAGCAACCGGGATGACACTGAAGCTTTCTTT
CDR3 protein: CAISNRDDTEAFF

V gene: TRBV29-1
J gene: TRBJ2-2
clone size: NA
D gene: NA
CDR3 DNA: TGCAGCGTTGGTGTTTCGAGGGACACCGGGGAGCTGTTTTTT
CDR3 protein: CSVGVSRDTGELFF

V gene: TRBV27
J gene: TRBJ2-5
clone size: NA
D gene: TRBD2
CDR3 DNA: TGTGCCAGCAGTTCCCCAGCGGGACTGCAAGAGACCCAGTACTTC
CDR3 protein: CASSSPAGLQETQYF

V gene: TRBV9
J gene: TRBJ2-5
clone size: NA
D gene: NA
CDR3 DNA: TGTGCCAGCAGCGCAAACACAGGACAAGAGACCCAGTACTTC
CDR3 protein: CASSANTGQETQYF

V gene: TRBV4-3
J gene: TRBJ2-2
clone size: NA
D gene: NA
CDR3 DNA: TGCGCCAGCAGCCAAGTCCTACTGACCGGGGTGAACACCGGGGAGCTGTTTTTT
CDR3 protein: CASSQVLLTGVNTGELFF

V gene: TRBV5-6
J gene: TRBJ2-5
clone size: NA
D gene: TRBD2
CDR3 DNA: TGTGCCAGCAGCTTGTCCCGGACTAGCGGGAGGACAAACGAGACCCAGTACTTC
CDR3 protein: CASSLSRTSGRTNETQYF